Listed below are T cell receptor beta chains from one sample, sequenced in a study of regulatory T cells in long-lasting Graves disease. A single record per CDR3 protein comes from TCRdb applying MiXCR to the multiplex PCR reads. Of about 340,000 distinct CDR3 sequences in the sample, around a fifth were seen once. Sequencing used peripheral blood mononuclear cells (PBMCs), obtained when the disease was refractory, from a patient treated with antithyroid drugs. The receptors were sampled from a female donor with Graves disease. Both conserved end residues are part of each CDR3. The D gene is left open where the match is weak. Some rows have no size entry. The others give once, few or many, or a class for an expanded clone.

V	J	size	D	CDR3	DNA
TRBV4-3	TRBJ1-5	few	TRBD1	CASSQGQGAPQHF	TGCGCCAGCAGCCAGGGACAGGGCGCGCCCCAGCATTTT
TRBV20-1	TRBJ2-7	many	TRBD1	CSASPGQGAGIYEQYF	TGCAGTGCTTCTCCGGGACAGGGGGCTGGTATTTACGAGCAGTACTTC
TRBV12-3/TRBV12-4	TRBJ2-7	many	TRBD1	CASSLGQGAREQYF	TGTGCCAGCAGTTTGGGACAGGGGGCGCGGGAGCAGTACTTC
TRBV4-3	TRBJ2-2	.	TRBD2	CASSQARGGATGELFF	TGCGCCAGCAGCCAAGCACGCGGGGGGGCCACCGGGGAGCTGTTTTTT
TRBV27	TRBJ1-4	few	TRBD1	CASSPTDRGRGEKLFF	TGTGCCAGCAGTCCAACGGACAGGGGGCGCGGCGAAAAACTGTTTTTT
TRBV15	TRBJ1-2	.	TRBD1	CATSRASTGPYGYTF	TGTGCCACCAGCAGAGCGTCGACAGGGCCCTATGGCTACACCTTC
TRBV20-1	TRBJ2-2	.	.	CSARDPVRGSNIGELFF	TGCAGTGCTAGAGATCCGGTGCGGGGCAGCAACATCGGGGAGCTGTTTTTT
TRBV11-1	TRBJ1-5	many	.	CASSLDGKRNQPQHF	TGTGCCAGCAGCTTAGATGGAAAACGAAATCAGCCCCAGCATTTT
TRBV28	TRBJ2-7	many	TRBD2	CASTHGLASYEQYF	TGTGCCAGCACCCACGGACTAGCCTCCTACGAGCAGTACTTC
TRBV27	TRBJ2-7	.	.	CASSLADPGVYEQYF	TGTGCCAGCAGTTTAGCGGACCCCGGGGTCTACGAGCAGTACTTC
TRBV7-9	TRBJ2-7	many	TRBD1	CASSTRQGSEQYF	TGTGCCAGCAGCACGCGACAGGGCTCCGAGCAGTACTTC
TRBV27	TRBJ1-2	many	.	CASSRRRTADPNYGYTF	TGTGCCAGCAGTCGCCGGCGGACCGCCGATCCTAACTATGGCTACACCTTC
TRBV12-3/TRBV12-4	TRBJ2-7	many	TRBD2	CASSLGAGGQYF	TGTGCCAGCAGTTTAGGGGCGGGGGGGCAGTACTTC
TRBV7-9	TRBJ1-2	.	.	CASSLGVHNYGYTF	TGTGCCAGCAGCTTAGGTGTGCATAACTATGGCTACACCTTC
TRBV24-1	TRBJ1-2	many	.	CATSDFPIRDGYTF	TGTGCCACCAGTGATTTCCCGATCAGGGACGGCTACACCTTC
TRBV5-1	TRBJ2-2	many	.	CASSTNTGELFF	TGTGCCAGCAGCACAAACACCGGGGAGCTGTTTTTT
TRBV12-3/TRBV12-4	TRBJ2-7	few	.	CASSPQRRYYEQYF	TGTGCCAGCAGTCCCCAACGGAGATACTACGAGCAGTACTTC
TRBV3-1	TRBJ1-1	.	.	CASSQDVDANTEAFF	TGTGCCAGCAGCCAAGATGTAGACGCGAACACTGAAGCTTTCTTT
TRBV7-2	TRBJ1-1	few	.	CASSLSTGNTEAFF	TGTGCCAGCAGCCTTTCGACAGGCAACACTGAAGCTTTCTTT
TRBV11-2	TRBJ2-2	.	.	CASSFQSSGAGELFF	TGTGCCAGCAGCTTTCAGTCGTCGGGGGCCGGGGAGCTGTTTTTT
TRBV7-9	TRBJ1-1	many	TRBD1	CASSLIKQGTPAFF	TGTGCCAGCAGCCTCATCAAACAGGGGACTCCAGCTTTCTTT
TRBV7-9	TRBJ1-4	many	.	CASSSHRDRLNEKLFF	TGTGCCAGCAGCTCCCACCGAGACAGGCTAAATGAAAAACTGTTTTTT
TRBV7-9	TRBJ2-7	many	.	CASSLAGSRSYEQYF	TGTGCCAGCAGCTTAGCAGGGAGTAGGTCCTACGAGCAGTACTTC
TRBV19	TRBJ1-1	.	.	CASSIYEGREAFF	TGTGCCAGTAGTATATACGAGGGGCGAGAAGCTTTCTTT
TRBV6-5	TRBJ1-1	many	.	CASSYSSLWGNEAFF	TGTGCCAGCAGTTACTCGTCCTTATGGGGGAATGAAGCTTTCTTT
TRBV14	TRBJ2-5	many	.	CASTEGRQETQYF	TGTGCCAGCACCGAGGGTCGCCAAGAGACCCAGTACTTC
TRBV4-2	TRBJ2-3	.	TRBD1	CASSPGTVLDTQYF	TGTGCCAGCAGCCCCGGGACAGTTTTAGATACGCAGTATTTT
TRBV6-2/TRBV6-3	TRBJ2-5	many	.	CASSYGLGGTQYF	TGTGCCAGCAGTTATGGGTTGGGGGGGACCCAGTACTTC
TRBV28	TRBJ2-7	many	TRBD2	CASSRVYSGRAYEQYF	TGTGCCAGCAGCCGAGTGTATAGCGGGAGGGCCTACGAGCAGTACTTC
TRBV10-3	TRBJ2-7	many	.	CAISGSGYEQYF	TGTGCCATCAGTGGGTCAGGTTACGAGCAGTACTTC
TRBV6-1	TRBJ1-1	many	.	CATIPILGATEAFF	TGTGCCACCATTCCGATATTGGGGGCCACTGAAGCTTTCTTT
TRBV6-5	TRBJ2-7	many	TRBD1	CASSYHRGGGEQYF	TGTGCCAGCAGTTACCACAGGGGTGGCGGCGAGCAGTACTTC
TRBV19	TRBJ2-2	many	TRBD1	CASSIGGTANTGELFF	TGTGCCAGTAGTATAGGTGGGACAGCGAACACCGGGGAGCTGTTTTTT
TRBV12-3/TRBV12-4	TRBJ2-7	few	.	CASSLFPGASYEQYF	TGTGCCAGCAGTTTATTCCCCGGCGCCTCCTACGAGCAGTACTTC
TRBV7-9	TRBJ1-1	few	.	CASSLKAGLFEAFF	TGTGCCAGCAGCTTAAAGGCAGGTTTGTTTGAAGCTTTCTTT
TRBV7-2	TRBJ1-4	many	.	CASSLGTRSEKLFF	TGTGCCAGCAGCTTAGGGACGCGTAGTGAAAAACTGTTTTTT
TRBV3-1	TRBJ1-5	many	.	CASSQGSLQPQHF	TGTGCCAGCAGCCAAGGCTCCCTTCAGCCCCAGCATTTT
TRBV6-2/TRBV6-3	TRBJ2-7	many	.	CASSLIYRSNYEQYF	TGTGCCAGCAGTTTGATATACAGGTCGAACTACGAGCAGTACTTC
TRBV14	TRBJ1-1	.	TRBD1	CASSQDLLGTGNTEAFF	TGTGCCAGCAGCCAAGATCTTTTAGGGACAGGTAACACTGAAGCTTTCTTT
TRBV6-2/TRBV6-3	TRBJ2-7	.	.	CASSGPTGQYF	TGTGCCAGCAGTGGACCTACGGGACAGTACTTC
TRBV20-1	TRBJ2-7	many	.	CSARGPATLEQYF	TGCAGTGCTAGAGGCCCCGCGACTCTCGAGCAGTACTTC
TRBV20-1	TRBJ2-1	.	.	CSARAGVPYNEQFF	TGCAGTGCTAGAGCAGGTGTCCCCTACAATGAGCAGTTCTTC
TRBV5-1	TRBJ2-7	many	TRBD1	CASSLRGQGDEQYF	TGCGCCAGCAGCTTGAGGGGACAGGGCGACGAGCAGTACTTC
TRBV12-3/TRBV12-4	TRBJ1-2	many	TRBD1	CASRTGLGYTF	TGTGCCAGCAGGACAGGGTTAGGCTACACCTTC
TRBV7-2	TRBJ2-5	many	.	CASSRTALEGARSTQYF	TGTGCCAGCAGCCGGACCGCCTTGGAAGGTGCCCGTTCAACCCAGTACTTC
TRBV19	TRBJ2-7	.	.	CASSIWRGLSYEQYF	TGTGCCAGTAGTATATGGCGGGGTTTATCCTACGAGCAGTACTTC
TRBV7-2	TRBJ1-1	many	TRBD1	CASSQQGAGTEAFF	TGTGCCAGCAGCCAACAGGGGGCCGGCACTGAAGCTTTCTTT
TRBV27	TRBJ1-1	many	.	CASSSPGAPGNTEAFF	TGTGCCAGCAGTTCCCCCGGCGCACCAGGTAACACTGAAGCTTTCTTT
TRBV2	TRBJ1-1	many	.	CASRYGTRGTEAFF	TGTGCCAGCAGATACGGGACAAGGGGCACTGAAGCTTTCTTT
TRBV6-2/TRBV6-3	TRBJ1-2	many	.	CASSSVLLGGYGYTF	TGTGCCAGCAGTTCCGTTCTACTCGGAGGCTATGGCTACACCTTC
TRBV4-1	TRBJ1-1	once	.	CASSQLQGTEAFF	TGCGCCAGCAGCCAACTACAGGGAACTGAAGCTTTCTTT
TRBV3-1	TRBJ2-7	many	.	CASSLTLGYEQYF	TGTGCCAGCAGCCTAACACTAGGCTACGAGCAGTACTTC